A selection of T cell receptor beta chains follows, all from one sample in a study of shared T cell receptors in the human thymus. Only in-frame clones appear in the TCRdb table, and some are missing; sequencing was by immunoSEQ multiplex PCR. Counted here are approximately 660,000 clones, roughly 88% occurring once; the ten biggest clones make up roughly 0.0097%. A further study also used this sample, focusing on human thymus T cells.

The sample comprised thymocytes. Receptors were obtained from a boy under three years old with a congenital heart defect. Both conserved end residues are part of each CDR3. The D gene is left open where the match is weak. Some rows mark clone size as missing; the rest say once, few, many or name a class of expanded clone.

abundance: -
v_gene: TRBV14
d_gene: -
j_gene: TRBJ1-2
CDR3nt: TGTGCCAGCAGCCCGGGGAATGGCTACACCTTC
CDR3aa: CASSPGNGYTF

abundance: -
v_gene: TRBV5-4
d_gene: -
j_gene: TRBJ2-1
CDR3nt: TGTGCCAGCAGCTTGGGTGCCCGAGGGCGCAATGAGCAGTTCTTC
CDR3aa: CASSLGARGRNEQFF

abundance: -
v_gene: TRBV5-4
d_gene: -
j_gene: TRBJ2-3
CDR3nt: TGTGCCAGCAGCTCCGAGGGTAGCGTACATACGCAGTATTTT
CDR3aa: CASSSEGSVHTQYF

abundance: -
v_gene: TRBV18
d_gene: TRBD1
j_gene: TRBJ1-2
CDR3nt: TGTGCCAGCTCACCAGGGGCGACAGGGCCCTATGGCTACACCTTC
CDR3aa: CASSPGATGPYGYTF

abundance: -
v_gene: TRBV5-4
d_gene: TRBD2
j_gene: TRBJ2-5
CDR3nt: TGTGCCAGCAGCTTCAGGACTAGCGGGACAAAAGGGATGGAGACCCAGTACTTC
CDR3aa: CASSFRTSGTKGMETQYF

abundance: -
v_gene: TRBV6-6
d_gene: TRBD2
j_gene: TRBJ2-1
CDR3nt: TGTGCCAGCAGTCTTAGCGGGAGGGAGGATGAGCAGTTCTTC
CDR3aa: CASSLSGREDEQFF

abundance: -
v_gene: TRBV19
d_gene: TRBD2
j_gene: TRBJ2-7
CDR3nt: TGTGCCAGTAGTATCCGGCGTAGCGGGGGGGGGCCCTACGAGCAGTACTTC
CDR3aa: CASSIRRSGGGPYEQYF

abundance: -
v_gene: TRBV30
d_gene: TRBD1
j_gene: TRBJ2-4
CDR3nt: TGTGCCTGGAGCGCCTCGCGTGGACAGGGCATCAAAAACATTCAGTACTTC
CDR3aa: CAWSASRGQGIKNIQYF

abundance: -
v_gene: TRBV7-9
d_gene: -
j_gene: TRBJ2-5
CDR3nt: TGTGCCAGCAGTGGTCGGACTCTTCTGTACCAAGAGACCCAGTACTTC
CDR3aa: CASSGRTLLYQETQYF

abundance: -
v_gene: TRBV7-2
d_gene: -
j_gene: TRBJ2-3
CDR3nt: TGTGCCAGCAGCGCGACGTCCGTGGACTCCACAGATACGCAGTATTTT
CDR3aa: CASSATSVDSTDTQYF

abundance: -
v_gene: TRBV5-6
d_gene: -
j_gene: TRBJ1-1
CDR3nt: TGTGCCAGCAGCTTAAGGGGAAGGACGGGTCTTGGAGCTTTCTTT
CDR3aa: CASSLRGRTGLGAFF

abundance: -
v_gene: TRBV4-2
d_gene: TRBD1
j_gene: TRBJ1-4
CDR3nt: TGTGCCAGCAGCCAGGGCCAATTAATGACAGGGACGGAAGGCAAGGTTACTAATGAAAAACTGTTTTTT
CDR3aa: CASSQGQLMTGTEGKVTNEKLFF

abundance: -
v_gene: TRBV28
d_gene: -
j_gene: TRBJ2-1
CDR3nt: TGTGCCAGCAGTCGCCAACAGGGCCCCAATGAGCAGTTCTTC
CDR3aa: CASSRQQGPNEQFF

abundance: -
v_gene: TRBV18
d_gene: -
j_gene: TRBJ1-1
CDR3nt: TGTGCCAGCTCACCACCCCCGGGAGTCCACACTGAAGCTTTCTTT
CDR3aa: CASSPPPGVHTEAFF

abundance: once
v_gene: TRBV5-4
d_gene: TRBD1
j_gene: TRBJ1-2
CDR3nt: TGTGCCAGCAGCACTACCCCCACAACCGGGACAGGGGGCTATGGCTACACCTTC
CDR3aa: CASSTTPTTGTGGYGYTF

abundance: -
v_gene: TRBV30
d_gene: TRBD1
j_gene: TRBJ1-5
CDR3nt: TGTGCCTGGAGTGCCGGGACAGGGTCCGTTTATAGCAATCAGCCCCAGCATTTT
CDR3aa: CAWSAGTGSVYSNQPQHF

abundance: -
v_gene: TRBV5-6
d_gene: TRBD1
j_gene: TRBJ1-2
CDR3nt: TGTGCCAGCAGCTTAGCCCGGACAGGGGTTGATGGCTACACCTTC
CDR3aa: CASSLARTGVDGYTF

abundance: once
v_gene: TRBV19
d_gene: -
j_gene: TRBJ1-5
CDR3nt: TGTGCCAGTAGCCCTCTGAGGGAAAAACAGCCCCAGCATTTT
CDR3aa: CASSPLREKQPQHF

abundance: -
v_gene: TRBV15
d_gene: TRBD2
j_gene: TRBJ2-4
CDR3nt: TGTGCCACCAGCAGAGTTCGGCTAGCGGGAATCAAAAACATTCAGTACTTC
CDR3aa: CATSRVRLAGIKNIQYF

abundance: -
v_gene: TRBV2
d_gene: TRBD2
j_gene: TRBJ2-5
CDR3nt: TGTGCCAGCAGTGATGGTGGGTTACTAGCGGGGTCGCGGACACAAGAGACCCAGTACTTC
CDR3aa: CASSDGGLLAGSRTQETQYF

abundance: -
v_gene: TRBV6-4
d_gene: TRBD2
j_gene: TRBJ2-2
CDR3nt: TGTGCCAGCAGTGAACGGGCTAGCGGGGAACAGAACACCGGGGAGCTGTTTTTT
CDR3aa: CASSERASGEQNTGELFF

abundance: -
v_gene: TRBV6-6
d_gene: TRBD1
j_gene: TRBJ2-7
CDR3nt: TGTGCCAGCACCTCCGACGACAGGGGAAAGATCAACGAGCAGTACTTC
CDR3aa: CASTSDDRGKINEQYF

abundance: -
v_gene: TRBV27
d_gene: TRBD1
j_gene: TRBJ1-3
CDR3nt: TGTGCCAGCAGTTTATTCGCCCGAGGGACAGGGGTGTTCGCTGGAAACACCATATATTTT
CDR3aa: CASSLFARGTGVFAGNTIYF

abundance: once
v_gene: TRBV4-3
d_gene: TRBD1
j_gene: TRBJ1-5
CDR3nt: TGCGCCAGCAGCCAATTCCGGGACAGCCAGGGTCAGCCCCAGCATTTT
CDR3aa: CASSQFRDSQGQPQHF

abundance: -
v_gene: TRBV14
d_gene: TRBD1
j_gene: TRBJ2-7
CDR3nt: TGTGCCAGCAGCCCACGCCACGGGACAGGGTCCTACGAGCAGTACTTC
CDR3aa: CASSPRHGTGSYEQYF

abundance: -
v_gene: TRBV10-1
d_gene: TRBD2
j_gene: TRBJ2-1
CDR3nt: TGCGCCAGAGGGAGCGGGGGGGATGAGGTCTTC
CDR3aa: CARGSGGDEVF

abundance: -
v_gene: TRBV29-1
d_gene: -
j_gene: TRBJ2-2
CDR3nt: TGCAGCGTTGAACGGAGGGGGGGCGGGCGTACCGGGGAGCTGTTTTTT
CDR3aa: CSVERRGGGRTGELFF

abundance: -
v_gene: TRBV11-2
d_gene: -
j_gene: TRBJ2-7
CDR3nt: TGTGCCAGCAGCTTAGAGGTTGGCGGCCCCTACGAGCAGTACTTC
CDR3aa: CASSLEVGGPYEQYF

abundance: -
v_gene: TRBV27
d_gene: -
j_gene: TRBJ2-6
CDR3nt: TGTGCCAGCAGTTTCCTCAAAGGGGGTGGGTCTGGGGCCAACGTCCTGACTTTC
CDR3aa: CASSFLKGGGSGANVLTF

abundance: -
v_gene: TRBV6-5
d_gene: TRBD1
j_gene: TRBJ1-2
CDR3nt: TGTGCCAGCAGTTACGCCTGGACAGGGGTACATGGCTACACCTTC
CDR3aa: CASSYAWTGVHGYTF

abundance: -
v_gene: TRBV30
d_gene: -
j_gene: TRBJ1-5
CDR3nt: TGTGCCTGGAGTCCAATCACCCTCCCTAGGAGCAATCAGCCCCAGCATTTT
CDR3aa: CAWSPITLPRSNQPQHF

abundance: -
v_gene: TRBV27
d_gene: TRBD1
j_gene: TRBJ1-2
CDR3nt: TGTGCCAGCAGTTTGGTCCAGGGGGCGGTATCGTATGGCTACACCTTC
CDR3aa: CASSLVQGAVSYGYTF

abundance: -
v_gene: TRBV27
d_gene: TRBD1
j_gene: TRBJ2-5
CDR3nt: TGTGCCAGCGGAAGGGACAGGGGGATTCAAGAGACCCAGTACTTC
CDR3aa: CASGRDRGIQETQYF